This record concerns one T cell receptor (beta chain) sequence. Its antigen remains unknown. This entry belongs to a study of OX40 agonist ivuxolimab in advanced cancers. Whole-study context: Three patients got partial responses; one had hepatocellular carcinoma and two had cutaneous melanoma. Overall study results and limits: Expanded clones were, on average, more numerous among CD8+ T cells than CD4+. Clonal expansion from baseline to week 6 occurred in both CD4+ and CD8+ T cells.

Sequencing used immunoSEQ multiplex PCR; TCRdb keeps in-frame clones, though not all of them. The sample consists of roughly 84,000 clones, about 85% of them appearing once. Trimming stripped 2 bases from V and 7 bases from J, with 5 bases between. Germline CDR1 KGHSH, CDR2 LQKENI. The CDR3 spans 12 residues. Anyone with autoimmune disease history or systemic immunosuppression was excluded. Sequencing used CD4+ or CD8+ T cells sorted from blood, obtained in a trial of the OX40 agonist ivuxolimab. This TCR came from an adult with an advanced solid tumor such as melanoma, head and neck, liver or kidney cancer. The J gene is TRBJ1-4, the V gene TRBV18, with D unclear. DNA of the CDR3: TGTGCCAGCTCACCAGGGGTTGAAAAACTGTTTTTT. This encodes CASSPGVEKLFF. Together with reference TRBV18 and TRBJ1-4, the CDR3 gives the full variable domain: NAGVMQNPRHLVRRRGQEARLRCSPMKGHSHVYWYRQLPEEGLKFMVYLQKENIIDESGMPKERFSAEFPKEGPSILRIQQVVRGDSAAYFCASSPGVEKLFFGSGTQLSVL.